Listed here is a single T cell receptor beta chain. This clonotype was seen more than once but under ten times. Its antigen is unknown. No base quality information exists; no much larger clone differs at one position. Library construction relied on 5' RACE. Data came from an Illumina HiSeq 2500. A second roughly 6 to 12 cycle PCR used a sample-barcoded 5' primer and a J-beta primer mix. Each TCR beta cDNA molecule received a unique molecular identifier from a template-switch 5' adaptor carrying 12 random nucleotides. Each sample yielded at least 3 million CDR3-containing paired-end reads. The Mint cDNA synthesis kit, primed by a TRBC-specific oligonucleotide, was used to synthesize first-strand cDNA from all RNA. All cDNA was treated with uracil-DNA glycosylase and then went through a first 18-cycle PCR with the universal primers M1SS and BC2_uni_R. The paper's data handling went like this. For normalization, 1 million high-quality reads were randomly selected from each sample, with every read carrying a distinct molecular identifier. Reads with shared molecular identifiers were discarded instead of being binned into consensus sequences. MiTCR, run with a Q25 quality threshold and the strictest error-elimination algorithm, handled CDR3 identification, clonotype clustering and error correction. A nonparametric unseen species model using Euler transformation provided a lower-bound estimate of total TCR beta diversity. TCRdb trimmed the raw reads at Q25, called clones with MiXCR and kept productive beta chains. CDR3 protein sequences are deduplicated, and each keeps its most common genes and DNA. TCRdb's processing, not the study's, gives the V and J calls here. This sample has about 570,000 distinct CDR3 sequences in its table, and 25% to 30% of those were observed once. Around a sixth of the sample rests with the top ten.

The record originates from a study of blood T cells in healthy people across ages (dated by TCRdb to about 2015). Background on the whole study: In model experiments, template switching captured roughly one uniquely barcoded TCR beta cDNA molecule for every two T cells. To track age-related changes in TCR beta repertoire diversity, the study relied on deep sequencing normalized with unique cDNA molecular identifiers. The donors were split into four age groups: young (average around 16 years), middle-aged (39), aged (roughly 68) and long-lived (over 80). To avoid experimental bias, donors of different ages were spread randomly across the sequencing lanes. Two additional independent replicas of 1 million unique cDNA reads from the same blood draw were analyzed for two donors (one aged 18 to 30 and one aged 80 or older). What the research found in general, with its limitations: Observed TCR beta diversity per million T cells fell roughly linearly with age, and a significant reduction was already apparent by age around 40. The percentage of naive T cells measured by flow cytometry correlated strongly with observed TCR beta diversity. The long-lived group showed more naive CD4+ T cells, fewer expanded clones and increased TCR diversity than the aged group, suggesting age selection. Estimates of total diversity from one million sequenced T cells were regarded as lower bounds and underestimates. Because donor CMV infection status was unknown, age-related changes in expanded clonotypes were potentially confounded. Conclusive comparison of naive and antigen-experienced compartments was prevented by the profiling of bulk unsorted PBMCs.

The germline V gene (reference sequence) supplies CDR1 LGHDT and CDR2 YNNKEL. V and J are trimmed by 1 base and 4 bases, and the gene matches miss 5 bases of the junction. The CDR3 spans 15 residues, from the cysteine through the phenylalanine. Just the 45-base CDR3 DNA is kept, in frame starting at base 1. The roughly 39 donors, aged roughly 6 to 95 years, were systemically healthy Caucasian individuals from Russia. Each donor gave roughly 11 milliliters of peripheral blood, drawn into EDTA-treated Vacutainer tubes. PBMCs were isolated by Ficoll-Paque density-gradient centrifugation, with at least 6 million obtained per sample. Trizol reagent was used to extract total RNA from the PBMCs, yielding at least 6 micrograms per sample. The percentages of naive CD45RAhigh/CD27high T cells were determined by flow cytometry on a PBMC aliquot from every donor.

This sequence uses TRBV3-1 and TRBJ2-3; the central 7 bases match TRBD2. The sequencing input was blood. The clonotype comes from an older woman in good health. The DNA sequence is given as TGTGCCAGCAGCCAAGCCCCGACTAGCTCAGATACGCAGTATTTT. Its translation reads: CASSQAPTSSDTQYF.